This T cell receptor beta chain was sequenced during a study of T-cell reconstitution after alpha-beta-depleted transplantation in children. A TCRbeta library incorporating unique molecular identifiers was prepared. Using its own MiXCR run on the PCR reads, TCRdb lists one record per CDR3 protein. The sample lists a few hundred thousand distinct CDR3 sequences, 10% occurring once. Germline CDR1 reads LNHNV; CDR2 reads YYDKDF (reference sequence). The CDR3 sequence is 14 residues long. V dropped 7 bases and J dropped 7; count of bases not matched to a gene: 4. This clonotype was seen a few times. This receptor was identified in a human donor who donated a stem cell graft to a child with acute lymphoblastic leukemia. The chain employs TRBV15 and TRBJ2-1, with TRBD2 matching 13 bases. This sample comprised PBMCs from the stem cell graft donor, obtained from the stem cell graft. CDR3 region: CATKPGLAGNEQFF. The CDR3 nucleotides read TGTGCCACCAAGCCGGGACTAGCGGGAAATGAGCAGTTCTTC. The full variable domain, completed using reference TRBV15 and TRBJ2-1, is DAMVIQNPRYQVTQFGKPVTLSCSQTLNHNVMYWYQQKSSQAPKLLFHYYDKDFNNEADTPDNFQSRRPNTSFCFLDIRSPGLGDTAMYLCATKPGLAGNEQFFGPGTRLTVL.